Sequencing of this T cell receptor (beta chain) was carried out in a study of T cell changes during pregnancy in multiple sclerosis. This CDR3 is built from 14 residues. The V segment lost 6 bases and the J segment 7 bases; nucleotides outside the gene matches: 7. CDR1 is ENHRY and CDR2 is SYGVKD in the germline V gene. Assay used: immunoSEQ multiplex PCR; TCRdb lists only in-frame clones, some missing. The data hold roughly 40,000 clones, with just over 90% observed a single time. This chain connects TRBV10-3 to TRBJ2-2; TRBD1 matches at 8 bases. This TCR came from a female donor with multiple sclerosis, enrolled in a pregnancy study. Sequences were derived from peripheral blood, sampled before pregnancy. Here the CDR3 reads CAISLTGEDGELFF. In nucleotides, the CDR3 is TGTGCCATCAGCCTGACAGGGGAGGACGGGGAGCTGTTTTTT.